The next 6 T cell receptor beta chains were all read from a single sample in a study of cytomegalovirus exposure and HLA in healthy donors. The table came from immunoSEQ multiplex PCR; TCRdb's copy has only in-frame clones and leaves some out. The sample has about 110,000 clones; about 85% are singletons. Sequenced: PBMCs. The receptor set was obtained from a woman younger than 30 in good health and CMV-seropositive.

The genes are TRBV19 and TRBJ1-2; weak D call: TRBD1 (6 bases). The germline gives CDR1 LNHDA, CDR2 SQIVND (reference sequence). The CDR3 contains 12 residues. The ends were cut back, 7 bases at V and 1 base at J, with 7 bases in the middle. The CDR3 DNA reads TGTGCCAGTAAGGACAGTAACTATGGCTACACCTTC. The encoded protein is CASKDSNYGYTF.

The genes are TRBV19 and TRBJ2-1; TRBD2 matches 12 bases. The CDR3 loop spans 13 amino acids. Trimming cost V 6 bases and J 6 bases; bases outside gene matches: 0. Germline V gene sequence: CDR1 LNHDA, CDR2 SQIVND (reference sequence). The CDR3 region is CASRGLAGNEQFF. The CDR3 DNA reads TGTGCCAGTAGGGGACTAGCGGGCAATGAGCAGTTCTTC.

The chain combines TRBV7-9 with TRBJ2-6; 7 bases fit TRBD1. Germline CDR1 is SEHNR and CDR2 is FQNEAQ (reference sequence). J was trimmed by 0 bases and V by 1 base; bases with no gene match: 6. This CDR3 is 18 amino acids long. This CDR3 is CASSLDHRGSSGANVLTF. In DNA, the CDR3 is TGTGCCAGCAGCTTAGATCACAGGGGTTCCTCTGGGGCCAACGTCCTGACTTTC.

The chain links TRBV19 to TRBJ2-7, with TRBD2 identical over 7 bases. V lost 1 base, J lost 0 bases, and 3 bases stayed unmatched. Germline CDR1 reads LNHDA; CDR2 reads SQIVND (reference sequence). The length of the CDR3 is 15 residues. CDR3 bases: TGTGCCAGTAGTATAGGGTCTAGCGGCTCCTACGAGCAGTACTTC. Translation: CASSIGSSGSYEQYF.

This rearrangement joins TRBV7-9 to TRBJ2-3; 14 bases fit TRBD2. Germline lookup yields CDR1 SEHNR and CDR2 FQNEAQ (reference sequence). This CDR3 comprises 17 residues. The junction had 11 bases not matched to a gene; V was cut back by 4 bases and J by 8 bases. The CDR3 reads CASSWGGLAGVPRTQYF. The CDR3 nucleotides read TGTGCCAGCAGCTGGGGGGGACTAGCGGGAGTCCCCCGTACGCAGTATTTT. Full variable domain (rest looked up from reference TRBV7-9 and TRBJ2-3): DTGVSQNPRHKITKRGQNVTFRCDPISEHNRLYWYRQTLGQGPEFLTYFQNEAQLEKSRLLSDRFSAERPKGSFSTLEIQRTEQGDSAMYLCASSWGGLAGVPRTQYFGPGTRLTVL.

The rearrangement joins TRBV11-2 to TRBJ1-2; TRBD1 might be the D (6 bases). Trimming removed 5 bases from V and 2 bases from J, with 15 bases in between. This CDR3 has 15 residues. Germline V gene data show CDR1 as SGHAT and CDR2 as FQNNGV. CDR3 region: CASSLRAQGNYGYTF. In DNA, the CDR3 is TGTGCCAGCAGCCTCCGGGCCCAGGGGAACTATGGCTACACCTTC.